The present T cell receptor (beta chain) was sequenced within a study of T cell responses to AZD1222 COVID-19 vaccine. About the study: Whether given at about 4 or about 12 weeks, second doses were pooled.

General study results and limits: Unmutated variant regions are reportedly targeted by nearly half of spike-specific TCRs. Donor demographics were predominantly white British with a female majority; clonal diversity may be underestimated.

A word on this clone: Its target is not known.

The CDR3 has 14 amino acids. CDR1 and CDR2 (germline): LGHDT, YNNKEL (reference sequence). V lost 6 bases and J lost 2, with 10 bases in between. Profiled with immunoSEQ multiplex PCR; TCRdb holds only in-frame clones, not every one. The data hold 25,000 to 35,000 clones, with 78% observed a single time. This chain connects TRBV3-1 (or the pseudogene TRBV3-2) to TRBJ2-2; the D gene is possibly TRBD2 (7 bases). This TCR was sampled from an adult in good health. The source was peripheral blood, collected on day 0 of AZD1222 vaccination. CDR3 sequence (DNA): TGTGCCAGCAGAGGGGGGGGTAACACCGGGGAGCTGTTTTTT. Protein product: CASRGGGNTGELFF.